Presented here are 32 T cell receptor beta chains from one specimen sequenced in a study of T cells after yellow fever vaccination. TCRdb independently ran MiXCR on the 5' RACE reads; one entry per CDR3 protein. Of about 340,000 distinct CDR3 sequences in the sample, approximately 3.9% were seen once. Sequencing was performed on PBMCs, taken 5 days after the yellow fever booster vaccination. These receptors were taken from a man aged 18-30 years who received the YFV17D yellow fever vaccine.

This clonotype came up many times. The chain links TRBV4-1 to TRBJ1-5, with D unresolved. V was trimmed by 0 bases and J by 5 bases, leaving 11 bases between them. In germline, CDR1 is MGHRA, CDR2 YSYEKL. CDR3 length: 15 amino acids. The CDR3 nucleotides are TGCGCCAGCAGCCAAGATCACTCTCTCTATCAGCCCCAGCATTTT. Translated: CASSQDHSLYQPQHF.

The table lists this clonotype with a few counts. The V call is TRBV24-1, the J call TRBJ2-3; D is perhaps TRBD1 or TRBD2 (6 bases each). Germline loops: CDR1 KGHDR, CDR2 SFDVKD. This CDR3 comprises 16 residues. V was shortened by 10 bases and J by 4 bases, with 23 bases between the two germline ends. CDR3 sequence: CATAGVWGASSDTQYF. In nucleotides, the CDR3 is TGTGCCACAGCAGGCGTGTGGGGGGCTAGCTCAGATACGCAGTATTTT.

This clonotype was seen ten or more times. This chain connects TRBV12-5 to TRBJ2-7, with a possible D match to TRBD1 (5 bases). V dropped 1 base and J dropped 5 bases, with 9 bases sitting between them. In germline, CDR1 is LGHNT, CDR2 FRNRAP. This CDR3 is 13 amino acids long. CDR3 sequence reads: CASGLEGFNEQYF. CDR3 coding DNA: TGTGCTAGTGGTTTGGAGGGGTTCAACGAGCAGTACTTC.

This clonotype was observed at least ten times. The CDR3 sequence is CASSLSGLAGGQETQYF. The CDR3 nucleotides read TGTGCCAGCAGCCTATCGGGACTAGCGGGGGGGCAAGAGACCCAGTACTTC. The rearrangement links TRBV7-2 to TRBJ2-5, with 16 bases lining up with TRBD2. Per the germline V gene, CDR1 is SGHTA and CDR2 is FQGNSA. Losses at the gene ends were 5 bases for V and 2 bases for J; bases not matched to a gene: 5. The CDR3 sequence is 17 residues long.

CDR3 region: CASSPPGKGYNEQFF. The CDR3 DNA is TGTGCCAGCAGCCCACCCGGGAAAGGATACAATGAGCAGTTCTTC. The J gene is TRBJ2-1, the V gene TRBV5-4; possibly TRBD2 for D (5 bases). Trimming cost V 4 bases and J 4 bases, with 15 bases left between them. The CDR3 has 15 residues. Looked up from germline, CDR1 is SGHNT and CDR2 is YYREEE (reference sequence). The whole variable domain, filled in from reference TRBV5-4 and TRBJ2-1, reads ETGVTQSPTHLIKTRGQQVTLRCSSQSGHNTVSWYQQALGQGPQFIFQYYREEENGRGNFPPRFSGLQFPNYSSELNVNALELDDSALYLCASSPPGKGYNEQFFGPGTRLTVL.

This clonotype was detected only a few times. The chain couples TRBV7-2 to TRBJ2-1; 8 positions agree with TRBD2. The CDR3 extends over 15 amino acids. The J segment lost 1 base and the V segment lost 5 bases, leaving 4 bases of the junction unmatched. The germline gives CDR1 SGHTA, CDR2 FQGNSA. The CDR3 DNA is TGTGCCAGCAGCCCACGCGGGGGGTCCTACAATGAGCAGTTCTTC. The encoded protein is CASSPRGGSYNEQFF. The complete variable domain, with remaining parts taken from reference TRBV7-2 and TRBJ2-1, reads GAGVSQSPSNKVTEKGKDVELRCDPISGHTALYWYRQSLGQGLEFLIYFQGNSAPDKSGLPSDRFSAERTGGSVSTLTIQRTQQEDSAVYLCASSPRGGSYNEQFFGPGTRLTVL.

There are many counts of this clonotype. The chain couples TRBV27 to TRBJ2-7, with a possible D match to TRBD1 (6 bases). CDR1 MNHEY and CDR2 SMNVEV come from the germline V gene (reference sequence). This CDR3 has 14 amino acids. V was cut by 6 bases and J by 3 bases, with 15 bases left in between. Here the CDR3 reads CASSPDRRSYEQYF. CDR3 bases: TGTGCCAGCAGCCCTGACAGGAGAAGCTACGAGCAGTACTTC.

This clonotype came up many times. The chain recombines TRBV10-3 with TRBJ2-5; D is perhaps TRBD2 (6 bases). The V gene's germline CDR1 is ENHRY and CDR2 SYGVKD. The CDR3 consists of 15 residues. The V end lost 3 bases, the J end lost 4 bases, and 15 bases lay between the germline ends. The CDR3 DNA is TGTGCCATCAGTGATGCGACCCGGAGGGCAGAGACCCAGTACTTC. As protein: CAISDATRRAETQYF.

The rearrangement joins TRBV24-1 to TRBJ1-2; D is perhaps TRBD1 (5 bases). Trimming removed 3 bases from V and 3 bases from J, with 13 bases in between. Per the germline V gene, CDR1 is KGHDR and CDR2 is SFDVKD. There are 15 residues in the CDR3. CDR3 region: CATSDTAEGHYGYTF. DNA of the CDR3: TGTGCCACCAGTGATACTGCGGAGGGACACTATGGCTACACCTTC.

CDR3 protein: CASSYRGALISEAFF. DNA for the CDR3: TGTGCCAGCAGTTACCGGGGGGCGCTTATTTCTGAAGCTTTCTTT. This chain joins TRBV6-6 and TRBJ1-1, with D possibly TRBD1 on 6 matching bases. Between the trimmed V and J ends, which lost 2 bases and 6 bases, there was a span of 16 bases. The CDR3 totals 15 residues. Germline lookup yields CDR1 MNHNY and CDR2 SVGAGI (reference sequence).

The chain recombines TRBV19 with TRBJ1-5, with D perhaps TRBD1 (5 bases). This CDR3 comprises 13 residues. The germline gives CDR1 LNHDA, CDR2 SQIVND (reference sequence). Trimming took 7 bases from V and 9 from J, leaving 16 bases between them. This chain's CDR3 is CASNRGTPSPQHF. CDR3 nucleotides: TGTGCCAGTAATAGGGGAACCCCCTCGCCCCAGCATTTT. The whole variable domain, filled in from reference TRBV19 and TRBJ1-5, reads DGGITQSPKYLFRKEGQNVTLSCEQNLNHDAMYWYRQDPGQGLRLIYYSQIVNDFQKGDIAEGYSVSREKKESFPLTVTSAQKNPTAFYLCASNRGTPSPQHFGDGTRLSIL.

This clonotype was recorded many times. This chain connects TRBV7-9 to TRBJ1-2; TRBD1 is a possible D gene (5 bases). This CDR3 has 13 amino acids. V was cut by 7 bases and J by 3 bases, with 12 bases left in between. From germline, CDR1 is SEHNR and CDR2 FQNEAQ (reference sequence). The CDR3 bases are TGTGCCAGCAAGTTCACAGGAGACTATGGCTACACCTTC. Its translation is CASKFTGDYGYTF.

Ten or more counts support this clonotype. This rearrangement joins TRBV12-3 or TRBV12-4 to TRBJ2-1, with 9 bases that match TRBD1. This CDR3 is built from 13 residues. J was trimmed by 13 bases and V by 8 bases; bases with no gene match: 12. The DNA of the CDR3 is TGTGCCAGCGAAAACCGGGACAGGGCCCACCAGTTCTTC. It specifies CASENRDRAHQFF.

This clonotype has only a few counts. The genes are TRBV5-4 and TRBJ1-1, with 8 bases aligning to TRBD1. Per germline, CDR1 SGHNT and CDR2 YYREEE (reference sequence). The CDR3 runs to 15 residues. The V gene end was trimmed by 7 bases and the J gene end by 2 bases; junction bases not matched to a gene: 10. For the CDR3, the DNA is TGTGCCAGCCGGAACGGACAGGGACTAAACACTGAAGCTTTCTTT. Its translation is CASRNGQGLNTEAFF.

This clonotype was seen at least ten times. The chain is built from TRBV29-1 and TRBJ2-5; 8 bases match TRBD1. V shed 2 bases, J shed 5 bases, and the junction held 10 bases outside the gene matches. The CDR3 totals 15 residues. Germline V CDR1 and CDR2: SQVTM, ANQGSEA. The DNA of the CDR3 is TGCAGCGTTGAACCCAATGACAGGGGCCGGGAGACCCAGTACTTC. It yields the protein CSVEPNDRGRETQYF. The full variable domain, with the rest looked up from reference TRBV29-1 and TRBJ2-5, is SAVISQKPSRDICQRGTSLTIQCQVDSQVTMMFWYRQQPGQSLTLIATANQGSEATYESGFVIDKFPISRPNLTFSTLTVSNMSPEDSSIYLCSVEPNDRGRETQYFGPGTRLLVL.

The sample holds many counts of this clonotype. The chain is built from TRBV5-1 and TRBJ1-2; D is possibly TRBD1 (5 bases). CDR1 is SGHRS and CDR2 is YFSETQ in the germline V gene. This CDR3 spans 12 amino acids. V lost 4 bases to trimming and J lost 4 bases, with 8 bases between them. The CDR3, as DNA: TGCGCCAGCAGCCGGGACCTCTATGGCTACACCTTC. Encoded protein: CASSRDLYGYTF.

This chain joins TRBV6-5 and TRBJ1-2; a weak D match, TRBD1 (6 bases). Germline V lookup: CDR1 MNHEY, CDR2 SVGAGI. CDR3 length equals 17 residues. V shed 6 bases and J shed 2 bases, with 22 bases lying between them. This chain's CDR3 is CASSPDPFRGLNYGYTF. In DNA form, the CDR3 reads TGTGCCAGCAGCCCAGATCCCTTCAGGGGATTGAACTATGGCTACACCTTC.

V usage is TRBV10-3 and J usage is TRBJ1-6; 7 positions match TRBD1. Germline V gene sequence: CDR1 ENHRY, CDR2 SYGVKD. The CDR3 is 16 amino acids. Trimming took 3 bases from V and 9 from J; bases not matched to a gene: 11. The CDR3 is CAISEIFTGDGSPLHF. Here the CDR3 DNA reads TGTGCCATCAGTGAAATATTCACAGGGGATGGTTCACCCCTCCACTTT.

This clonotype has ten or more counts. The CDR3 coding sequence is TGCGCCAGCAGCTATGGCGGGGGGCATTCGAACACCGGGGAGCTGTTTTTT. Protein product: CASSYGGGHSNTGELFF. J is TRBJ2-2 and V is TRBV5-1; 8 bases match TRBD2. The trim removed 3 bases at V and 0 bases at J, leaving 7 bases unmatched. The V gene's germline CDR1 is SGHRS and CDR2 YFSETQ. CDR3 length: 17 amino acids.

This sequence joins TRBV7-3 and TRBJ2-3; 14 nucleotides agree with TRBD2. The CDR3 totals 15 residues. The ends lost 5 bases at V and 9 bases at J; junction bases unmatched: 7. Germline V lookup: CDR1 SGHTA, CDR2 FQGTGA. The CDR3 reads CASSRTSGGLGTQYF. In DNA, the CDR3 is TGTGCCAGCAGCCGGACTAGCGGGGGGCTTGGGACGCAGTATTTT.

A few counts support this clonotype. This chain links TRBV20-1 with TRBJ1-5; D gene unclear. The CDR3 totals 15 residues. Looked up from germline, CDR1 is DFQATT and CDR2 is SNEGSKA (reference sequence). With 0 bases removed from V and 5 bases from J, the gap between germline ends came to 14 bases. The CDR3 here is CSAREGFRAHQPQHF. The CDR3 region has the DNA TGCAGTGCTAGAGAGGGGTTTAGGGCTCATCAGCCCCAGCATTTT.

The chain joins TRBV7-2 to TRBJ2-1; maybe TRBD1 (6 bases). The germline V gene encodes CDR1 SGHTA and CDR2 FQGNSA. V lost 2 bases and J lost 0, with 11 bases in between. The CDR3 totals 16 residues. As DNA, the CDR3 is TGTGCCAGCAGCTTAATTGACAGGCACTCCTACAATGAGCAGTTCTTC. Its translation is CASSLIDRHSYNEQFF.

CDR3 sequence (DNA): TGTGCCAGCAGATCTAGGGGATGGAACACCGGGGAGCTGTTTTTT. Translated, it gives CASRSRGWNTGELFF. The gene calls are TRBV12-3 or TRBV12-4 and TRBJ2-2; perhaps TRBD1 as D (5 bases). V lost 6 bases and J lost 1, with 12 bases in between. The CDR3 contains 15 residues.

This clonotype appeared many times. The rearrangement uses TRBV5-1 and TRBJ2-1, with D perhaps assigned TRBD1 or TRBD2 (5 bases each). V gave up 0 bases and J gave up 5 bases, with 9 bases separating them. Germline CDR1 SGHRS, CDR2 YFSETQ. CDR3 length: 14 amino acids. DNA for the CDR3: TGCGCCAGCAGCTTGGGGGACCTCCACAATGAGCAGTTCTTC. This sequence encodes CASSLGDLHNEQFF.

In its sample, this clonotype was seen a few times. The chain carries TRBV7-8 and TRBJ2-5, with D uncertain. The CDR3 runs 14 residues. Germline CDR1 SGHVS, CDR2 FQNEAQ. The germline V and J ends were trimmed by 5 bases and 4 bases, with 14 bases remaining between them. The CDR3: CASSPVPMGETQYF. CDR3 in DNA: TGTGCCAGCAGCCCAGTTCCGATGGGAGAGACCCAGTACTTC. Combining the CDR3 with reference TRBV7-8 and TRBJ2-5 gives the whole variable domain GAGVSQSPRYKVAKRGQDVALRCDPISGHVSLFWYQQALGQGPEFLTYFQNEAQLDKSGLPSDRFFAERPEGSVSTLKIQRTQQEDSAVYLCASSPVPMGETQYFGPGTRLLVL.

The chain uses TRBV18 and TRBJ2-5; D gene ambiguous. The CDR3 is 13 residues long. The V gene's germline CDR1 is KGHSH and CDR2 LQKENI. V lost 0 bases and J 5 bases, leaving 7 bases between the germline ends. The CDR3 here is CASSPPLGETQYF. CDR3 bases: TGTGCCAGCTCACCACCGCTCGGGGAGACCCAGTACTTC.

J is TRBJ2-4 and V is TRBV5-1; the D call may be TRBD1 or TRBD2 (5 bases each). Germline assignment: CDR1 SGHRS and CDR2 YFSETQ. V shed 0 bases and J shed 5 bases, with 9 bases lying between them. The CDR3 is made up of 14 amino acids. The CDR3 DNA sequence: TGCGCCAGCAGCTTGGGGGACGCACAAAACATTCAGTACTTC. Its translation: CASSLGDAQNIQYF. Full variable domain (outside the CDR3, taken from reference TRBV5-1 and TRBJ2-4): KAGVTQTPRYLIKTRGQQVTLSCSPISGHRSVSWYQQTPGQGLQFLFEYFSETQRNKGNFPGRFSGRQFSNSRSEMNVSTLELGDSALYLCASSLGDAQNIQYFGAGTRLSVL.

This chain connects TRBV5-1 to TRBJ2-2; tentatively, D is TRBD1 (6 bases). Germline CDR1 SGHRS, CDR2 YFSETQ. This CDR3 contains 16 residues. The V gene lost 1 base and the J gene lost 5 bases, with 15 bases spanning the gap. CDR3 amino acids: CASSLSGKRGTGELFF. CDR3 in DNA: TGCGCCAGCAGCTTGTCCGGGAAGAGGGGGACCGGGGAGCTGTTTTTT.

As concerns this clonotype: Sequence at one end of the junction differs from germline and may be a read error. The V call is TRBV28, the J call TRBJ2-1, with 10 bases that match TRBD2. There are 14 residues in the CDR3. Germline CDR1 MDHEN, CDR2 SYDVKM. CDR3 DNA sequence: TGTGCCAGCAGTTTATCAGCGGGGGGGTCCAGGGAGCTCTTC. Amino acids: CASSLSAGGSRELF.

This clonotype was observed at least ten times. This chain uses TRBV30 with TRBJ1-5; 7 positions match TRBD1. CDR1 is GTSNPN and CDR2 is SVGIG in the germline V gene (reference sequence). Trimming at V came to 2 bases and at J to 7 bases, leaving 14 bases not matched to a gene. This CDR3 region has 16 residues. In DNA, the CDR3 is TGTGCCTGGAGTAATCGCGGACAGGTTTGGGGGCAGCCCCAGCATTTT. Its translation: CAWSNRGQVWGQPQHF. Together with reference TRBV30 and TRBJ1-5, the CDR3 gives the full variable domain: SQTIHQWPATLVQPVGSPLSLECTVEGTSNPNLYWYRQAAGRGLQLLFYSVGIGQISSEVPQNLSASRPQDRQFILSSKKLLLSDSGFYLCAWSNRGQVWGQPQHFGDGTRLSIL.

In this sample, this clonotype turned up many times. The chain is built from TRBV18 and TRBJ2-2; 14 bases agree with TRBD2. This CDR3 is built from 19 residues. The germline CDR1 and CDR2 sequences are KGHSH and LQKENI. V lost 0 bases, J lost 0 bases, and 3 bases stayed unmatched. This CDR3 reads CASSPPGLAGGTNTGELFF. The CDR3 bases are TGTGCCAGCTCACCACCCGGACTAGCGGGGGGCACGAACACCGGGGAGCTGTTTTTT. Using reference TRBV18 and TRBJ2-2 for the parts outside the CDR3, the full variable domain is NAGVMQNPRHLVRRRGQEARLRCSPMKGHSHVYWYRQLPEEGLKFMVYLQKENIIDESGMPKERFSAEFPKEGPSILRIQQVVRGDSAAYFCASSPPGLAGGTNTGELFFGEGSRLTVL.

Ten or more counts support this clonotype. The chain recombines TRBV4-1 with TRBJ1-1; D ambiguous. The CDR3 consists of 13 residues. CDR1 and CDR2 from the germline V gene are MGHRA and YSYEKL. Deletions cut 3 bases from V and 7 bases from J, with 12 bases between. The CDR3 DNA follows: TGCGCCAGCAGCCAGCCTAAGGGTGGTGAAGCTTTCTTT. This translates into CASSQPKGGEAFF.